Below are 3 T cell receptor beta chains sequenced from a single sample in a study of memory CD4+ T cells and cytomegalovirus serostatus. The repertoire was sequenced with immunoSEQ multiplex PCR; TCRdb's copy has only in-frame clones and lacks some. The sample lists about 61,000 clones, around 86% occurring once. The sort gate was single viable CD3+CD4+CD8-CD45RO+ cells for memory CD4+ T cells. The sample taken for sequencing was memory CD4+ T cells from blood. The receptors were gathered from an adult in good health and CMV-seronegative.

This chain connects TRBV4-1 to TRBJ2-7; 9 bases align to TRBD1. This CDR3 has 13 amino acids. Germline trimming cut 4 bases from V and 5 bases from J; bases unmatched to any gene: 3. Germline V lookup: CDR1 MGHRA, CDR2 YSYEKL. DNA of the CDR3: TGCGCCAGCAGCCCCAGGACAGGGGACGAGCAGTACTTC. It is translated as CASSPRTGDEQYF.

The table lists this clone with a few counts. The CDR3 DNA sequence: TGTGCCAGCAGCACACTTAGGGAACTGTTTTTT. This gives the protein CASSTLRELFF. The chain couples TRBV7-9 to TRBJ1-4; D gene uncertain. From germline, CDR1 is SEHNR and CDR2 FQNEAQ (reference sequence). This CDR3 has 11 residues. V lost 5 bases and J 12 bases, leaving 10 bases between the germline ends.

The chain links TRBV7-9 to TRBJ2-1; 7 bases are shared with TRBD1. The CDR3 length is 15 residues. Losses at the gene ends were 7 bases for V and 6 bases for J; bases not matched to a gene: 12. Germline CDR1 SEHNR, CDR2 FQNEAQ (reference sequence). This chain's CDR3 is CASISDRVVINEQFF. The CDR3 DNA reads TGTGCCAGCATCTCTGACAGGGTAGTAATCAATGAGCAGTTCTTC.